This entry describes one T cell receptor (beta chain). Per the germline V gene, CDR1 is SQVTM and CDR2 is ANQGSEA. This CDR3 comprises 12 residues. The ends were cut back, 6 bases at V and 0 bases at J, with 6 bases in the middle. The sample belongs to a study of cytomegalovirus exposure and HLA in healthy donors. Both 60 Vbeta primers and 13 Jbeta primers went into the PCR. Authors' data handling: In a later analysis, 70 million to 80 million unique TCR beta chains included roughly 11 million shared by two or more donors. Data came from immunoSEQ multiplex PCR; TCRdb stores just in-frame clones and leaves some out. That table gives V, J and clone size, and the DNA gave D and trimming. The sample consists of 180,000 or so clones, roughly 74% of them appearing once.

Sequenced input: PBMCs. This chain uses TRBV29-1 with TRBJ1-3; no definite D call. The sequence was obtained from a woman aged 35 to 49 in good health and CMV-seropositive. This CDR3 reads CSVLSSGNTIYF. Here the CDR3 DNA reads TGCAGCGTCCTTAGCTCTGGAAACACCATATATTTT.